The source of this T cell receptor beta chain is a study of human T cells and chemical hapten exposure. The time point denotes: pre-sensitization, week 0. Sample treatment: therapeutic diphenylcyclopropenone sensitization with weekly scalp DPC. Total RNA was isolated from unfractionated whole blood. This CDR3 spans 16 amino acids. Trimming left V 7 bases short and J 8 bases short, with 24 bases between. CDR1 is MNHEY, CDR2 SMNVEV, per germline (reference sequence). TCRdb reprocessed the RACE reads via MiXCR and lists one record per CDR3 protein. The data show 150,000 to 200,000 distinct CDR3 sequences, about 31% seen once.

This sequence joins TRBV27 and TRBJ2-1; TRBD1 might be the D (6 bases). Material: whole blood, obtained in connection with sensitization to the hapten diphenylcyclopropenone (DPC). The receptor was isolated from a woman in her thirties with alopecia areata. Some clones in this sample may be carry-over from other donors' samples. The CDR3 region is CASILRQRQGSDEQFF. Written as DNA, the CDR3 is TGTGCCAGCATCCTTAGGCAGAGGCAGGGGTCCGATGAGCAGTTCTTC.